One and the same sample provided the 8 T cell receptor beta chains below, sequenced in a study of response to subunit inactivated influenza vaccine. TCRdb called the RT-PCR reads again in MiXCR, with one record for every CDR3 protein. Counted here are 650,000 to 800,000 distinct CDR3 sequences, approximately 15% occurring once; the ten biggest clones make up 6.5% to 8.5%. The sample was PBMCs from blood, taken around two weeks before vaccination. The source of these receptors is a man aged 45-65 years who received an inactivated influenza vaccine.

The V and J genes are TRBV6-1 and TRBJ1-1; 8 nucleotides align to TRBD1. V trimming: 6 bases; J trimming: 4 bases; junction bases outside the gene matches: 7. Germline CDR1 reads MNHNS; CDR2 reads SASEGT. The CDR3 is made up of 14 amino acids. CDR3 nucleotides: TGTGCCAGCAGAAGGGCAGGGGGCTTCACTGAAGCTTTCTTT. Protein: CASRRAGGFTEAFF.

The rearrangement uses TRBV20-1 and TRBJ1-4; TRBD1 might be the D (6 bases). This CDR3 region has 13 residues. V was clipped by 6 bases and J by 8 bases, with 16 bases between them. Germline V lookup: CDR1 DFQATT, CDR2 SNEGSKA (reference sequence). The CDR3 DNA follows: TGCAGTGCCGCCTACAGGGCGGGGGAAAAACTGTTTTTT. Translated: CSAAYRAGEKLFF.

V and J are TRBV2 and TRBJ2-7; TRBD2 matches at 10 bases. CDR1 is SNHLY and CDR2 is FYNNEI in the germline V gene. J gave up 7 bases and V 3 bases, and 3 bases lay outside the gene matches. CDR3 size: 13 residues. The CDR3 nucleotides are TGTGCCAGCAGTGAGGGACTAGCGAGTGAGCAGTACTTC. Its translation is CASSEGLASEQYF.

The chain couples TRBV6-1 to TRBJ2-1; D tentatively fits TRBD1 or TRBD2 (5 bases each). The germline V gene encodes CDR1 MNHNS and CDR2 SASEGT. V was shortened by 4 bases and J by 10 bases, with 23 bases between the two germline ends. This CDR3 is built from 16 residues. The CDR3 DNA reads as TGTGCCAGCAGTGGGGCCCCCGGGGCAGGGAAGAAGGAGCAGTTCTTC. It specifies CASSGAPGAGKKEQFF.

The chain is built from TRBV10-3 and TRBJ2-7; D may be TRBD2 (5 bases). From germline, CDR1 is ENHRY and CDR2 SYGVKD. Trimming took off 4 bases at V and 0 bases at J, with 7 bases between the two ends. The CDR3 is 13 amino acids. The CDR3 is CAISVGSSYEQYF. In DNA form, the CDR3 reads TGTGCCATCAGTGTGGGGAGCTCCTACGAGCAGTACTTC.

This rearrangement joins TRBV29-1 to TRBJ2-3; D is unresolved. This CDR3 spans 13 amino acids. Germline assignment: CDR1 SQVTM and CDR2 ANQGSEA. V shed 3 bases and J shed 0 bases, with 7 bases lying between them. This CDR3 is CSVDVASTDTQYF. DNA for the CDR3: TGCAGCGTTGATGTGGCTAGCACAGATACGCAGTATTTT.

This clonotype was detected ten times or more. CDR3 in DNA: TGCAGCGTTGAAGATCCGACTAGCGGGAGCTATGATGAGCAGTTCTTC. It translates to CSVEDPTSGSYDEQFF. This chain links TRBV29-1 with TRBJ2-1; 12 bases are a match to TRBD2. The CDR3 contains 16 residues. The germline V gene has CDR1 SQVTM and CDR2 ANQGSEA. After removal of 0 bases from V and 8 bases from J, the junction contained 8 bases not matched to a gene.

This chain connects TRBV12-2 to TRBJ2-1; TRBD2 is the table's D call, not checked against the DNA. TRBV12-2 is classified as a pseudogene. CDR3 length: 15 residues. CDR3 residues: CASRCGLVGHNEQFF. For the CDR3, the DNA is TGTGCAAGTCGCTGCGGACTAGTGGGACACAATGAGCAGTTCTTC.